The 17 T cell receptor beta chains below were found in one sample sequenced in a study of response to subunit inactivated influenza vaccine listed by TCRdb under 2018. The method behind the library was RT-PCR. The reads were generated on an Illumina HiSeq 2500. TCRdb handled the public reads itself, with Q25 trimming in fastp and clone calling in MiXCR, and kept productive beta chains. When rows share a CDR3 protein, they turn into one entry using the most common DNA and genes. The sample data list about 540,000 distinct CDR3 sequences, and approximately 24% of these were observed just once. The biggest ten clones account for around 2.8% of the sample. The same data also went into a second study, on T cells expressing NK-cell markers. The second study reports: TCR beta cDNA libraries were made by 5'RACE template switching that added a universal primer site and unique molecular identifiers.

The specimen comprised CD4+ T cells sorted from PBMCs, sampled about 11 days after vaccination. These receptors all stem from a man aged 50 or older who received an inactivated influenza vaccine. Donor details come from another sample of the same person, matched by shared clones.

This chain joins TRBV25-1 and TRBJ2-3; the match to TRBD2 covers 7 bases. The CDR3 spans 15 residues. The V gene end was trimmed by 3 bases and the J gene end by 0 bases; junction bases not matched to a gene: 3. Germline V CDR1 and CDR2: MGHDK, SYGVNS. CDR3 sequence: CASSDLAESTDTQYF. CDR3 nucleotide sequence: TGTGCCAGCAGTGACCTAGCGGAAAGCACAGATACGCAGTATTTT.

The J gene is TRBJ1-1, the V gene TRBV5-6, with D maybe TRBD1 (5 bases). The germline gives CDR1 SGHDT, CDR2 YYEEEE. This CDR3 region has 13 residues. V lost 6 bases and J 0 bases, leaving 9 bases between the germline ends. CDR3 sequence: CASKKGMNTEAFF. CDR3 nucleotide sequence: TGTGCCAGCAAAAAGGGGATGAACACTGAAGCTTTCTTT.

The chain joins TRBV6-5 to TRBJ2-3; either TRBD1 or TRBD2 may supply D (6 bases each). The ends were cut back, 4 bases at V and 9 bases at J, with 14 bases in the middle. The CDR3 spans 13 residues. Germline values: CDR1 MNHEY, CDR2 SVGAGI. The CDR3 loop is CASSSQGGQTQYF. The CDR3 bases are TGTGCCAGCAGTTCTCAAGGGGGGCAAACGCAGTATTTT.

This clonotype was found many times. The chain carries TRBV5-1 and TRBJ2-1; D remains ambiguous. The V gene lost 3 bases and the J gene lost 9 bases, with 7 bases spanning the gap. The germline V gene has CDR1 SGHRS and CDR2 YFSETQ. This CDR3 spans 11 amino acids. The CDR3 nucleotides are TGCGCCAGCAGCTCGGCCATTGAGCAGTTCTTC. Its translation is CASSSAIEQFF.

About this clonotype: A much larger clone is a single base away; this may be a read error. The chain recombines TRBV12-3 or TRBV12-4 with TRBJ2-1; 7 bases fit TRBD2. The CDR3 is made up of 16 amino acids. This CDR3 reads CASTHRQTSSCNEQFF. CDR3 sequence (DNA): TGTGCCAGCACTCATAGACAGACTAGCTCCTGCAATGAGCAGTTCTTC.

In its sample, this clonotype was seen once. The J gene is TRBJ2-1, the V gene TRBV4-3; 7 bases are a match to TRBD2. The germline gives CDR1 LGHNA, CDR2 YSLEER. V lost 4 bases to trimming and J lost 8 bases; unmatched junction nucleotides: 20. The CDR3 runs 18 residues. The CDR3: CASSLRLAEAAVRDEQFF. The DNA of the CDR3 is TGCGCCAGCAGCCTGCGGCTAGCGGAGGCCGCCGTTAGGGATGAGCAGTTCTTC.

A few counts support this clonotype. V usage is TRBV5-1 and J usage is TRBJ2-4; 9 nucleotides agree with TRBD1. CDR3 length: 15 amino acids. Losses at the gene ends were 4 bases for V and 6 bases for J; bases not matched to a gene: 8. Germline CDR1 SGHRS, CDR2 YFSETQ. CDR3 in amino acids: CASSGGQGVGNIQYF. DNA for the CDR3: TGCGCCAGCAGCGGGGGACAGGGTGTAGGAAACATTCAGTACTTC. Looking up the rest from reference TRBV5-1 and TRBJ2-4 gives the full variable domain: KAGVTQTPRYLIKTRGQQVTLSCSPISGHRSVSWYQQTPGQGLQFLFEYFSETQRNKGNFPGRFSGRQFSNSRSEMNVSTLELGDSALYLCASSGGQGVGNIQYFGAGTRLSVL.

This clonotype was counted between two and nine times. This CDR3 is CASSIQRRGTEAFF. CDR3 DNA: TGTGCCAGCAGTATTCAGCGTCGGGGCACTGAAGCTTTCTTT. The chain joins TRBV12-3 or TRBV12-4 to TRBJ1-1, with D unresolved. Trimming left V 5 bases short and J 4 bases short, with 14 bases between. CDR3 length: 14 amino acids.

This clonotype was counted a few times. The chain couples TRBV12-3 or TRBV12-4 to TRBJ1-4, with D possibly TRBD1 on 6 matching bases. The CDR3 extends over 14 amino acids. V was trimmed by 6 bases and J by 6 bases, leaving 14 bases between them. CDR3 DNA: TGTGCCAGCAGCCCAGGGGTAGTAGATGAAAAACTGTTTTTT. Translating gives CASSPGVVDEKLFF.

This clonotype was counted at least ten times. The rearrangement links TRBV12-3 or TRBV12-4 to TRBJ2-2, with D perhaps TRBD2 (5 bases). The ends were cut back, 8 bases at V and 6 bases at J, with 16 bases in the middle. CDR3 length equals 14 residues. In nucleotides, the CDR3 is TGTGCCAGCTCCCCCAAAACTAGATCCGGGGAGCTGTTTTTT. Its protein product is CASSPKTRSGELFF.

This rearrangement joins TRBV29-1 to TRBJ2-3, with TRBD2 matching over 9 bases. The CDR3 has 15 residues. Germline CDR1 and CDR2: SQVTM and ANQGSEA. Trimming took 4 bases from V and 6 from J; bases not matched to a gene: 11. The CDR3 bases are TGCAGCGTTGTTGTCGGACTAGCGAGTCCCGATACGCAGTATTTT. Its protein product is CSVVVGLASPDTQYF.

The chain carries TRBV20-1 and TRBJ2-5; 12 bases are shared with TRBD2. Trimming cost V 1 base and J 5 bases; bases outside gene matches: 8. CDR1 and CDR2 from the germline V gene are DFQATT and SNEGSKA (reference sequence). The length of the CDR3 is 16 residues. CDR3 sequence: CSARVFGLAGLETQYF. The CDR3 DNA sequence: TGCAGTGCTAGAGTATTCGGACTAGCGGGATTGGAGACCCAGTACTTC.

The V gene is TRBV5-1, the J gene TRBJ2-1; 7 nucleotides match TRBD1. The CDR3 totals 15 residues. Germline values: CDR1 SGHRS, CDR2 YFSETQ. V lost 1 base and J lost 8; bases outside the gene matches: 9. The CDR3 region is CASSLTRQGVDEQFF. The CDR3 nucleotides are TGCGCCAGCAGCTTGACGCGCCAGGGGGTGGATGAGCAGTTCTTC.

The chain couples TRBV20-1 to TRBJ2-1, with 10 bases fitting TRBD1. The CDR3 is made up of 16 amino acids. Losses at the gene ends were 5 bases for V and 5 bases for J; bases not matched to a gene: 12. CDR1 and CDR2 from the germline V gene are DFQATT and SNEGSKA (reference sequence). CDR3 coding DNA: TGCAGTGCTGACACTTTCGGGGACAGGGGCCACAATGAGCAGTTCTTC. This gives the protein CSADTFGDRGHNEQFF.

V is TRBV7-9 and J is TRBJ2-7; no clear D gene. The CDR3 covers 14 residues. Germline loops: CDR1 SEHNR, CDR2 FQNEAQ (reference sequence). V lost 3 bases, J lost 4 bases, and 13 bases lay in between. CDR3 residues: CASSFLGSRYEQYF. The CDR3 nucleotides are TGTGCCAGCAGCTTCCTCGGGTCGCGGTACGAGCAGTACTTC.

This chain links TRBV5-1 with TRBJ2-7; TRBD2 matches 13 bases. The CDR3 is made up of 17 amino acids. Trimming cost V 3 bases and J 0 bases; bases outside gene matches: 6. Germline loops: CDR1 SGHRS, CDR2 YFSETQ. The CDR3 protein is CASSSTSGGTYSYEQYF. CDR3 coding DNA: TGCGCCAGCAGCTCGACTAGCGGGGGGACCTACTCCTACGAGCAGTACTTC.

This clonotype has only one observation. V and J are TRBV20-1 and TRBJ1-5; D gene unclear. Trimming left V 3 bases short and J 2 bases short, with 8 bases between. Germline-derived CDR1 and CDR2 are DFQATT and SNEGSKA (reference sequence). This CDR3 is built from 13 residues. CDR3 sequence: CSASRSGNQPQHF. The DNA of the CDR3 is TGCAGTGCTAGTCGCAGCGGCAATCAGCCCCAGCATTTT.